Listed here are 13 T cell receptor beta chains from one sample, sequenced in a study of blood T cell repertoires in COVID-19. TCRdb keeps only in-frame clones here, not all; method: immunoSEQ multiplex PCR. The table shows about 150,000 clones, with approximately 85% occurring only once. Input material: peripheral blood. These receptors were obtained from a man aged 60 to 69 with COVID-19, enrolled during active disease.

This clone came up a few times. The genes are TRBV9 and TRBJ1-5; weak D call: TRBD1 (6 bases). With 3 bases removed from V and 9 bases from J, the gap between germline ends came to 13 bases. This CDR3 has 13 residues. CDR1 is SGDLS and CDR2 is YYNGEE in the germline V gene. The CDR3 is CASSAGVNRPQHF. CDR3 coding DNA: TGTGCCAGCAGCGCAGGGGTCAATAGGCCCCAGCATTTT.

The genes are TRBV2 and TRBJ1-4, with 9 bases matching TRBD1. Looked up from germline, CDR1 is SNHLY and CDR2 is FYNNEI. The V segment lost 7 bases and the J segment 7 bases; nucleotides outside the gene matches: 10. The CDR3 is 15 amino acids. The CDR3 sequence: CASTRETGGSEKLFF. As DNA, the CDR3 is TGTGCCAGCACGCGGGAGACAGGGGGGAGTGAAAAACTGTTTTTT.

The sample holds one count of this clone. V is TRBV2 and J is TRBJ2-2; TRBD1 matches at 10 bases. V shed 2 bases and J 6 bases; nucleotides not matched to a gene: 3. Germline lookup yields CDR1 SNHLY and CDR2 FYNNEI. The CDR3 totals 15 residues. For the CDR3, the DNA is TGTGCCAGCAGTGAATTCGGGACAGGGGCCGGGGAGCTGTTTTTT. This codes for CASSEFGTGAGELFF.

The V and J genes are TRBV5-5 and TRBJ1-2; no firm D call. Germline V gene sequence: CDR1 SGHKS, CDR2 YYEKEE (reference sequence). Deletions cut 5 bases from V and 4 bases from J, with 12 bases between. The CDR3 is made up of 13 amino acids. CDR3 sequence reads: CASRFDGVYGYTF. CDR3 DNA: TGTGCCAGCAGATTCGACGGAGTCTATGGCTACACCTTC.

This chain joins TRBV6-5 and TRBJ2-6; D not resolved. The germline V gene encodes CDR1 MNHEY and CDR2 SVGAGI. The V end lost 6 bases, the J end lost 0 bases, and 6 bases lay between the germline ends. The CDR3 has 14 residues. The CDR3 sequence is CASRHPSGANVLTF. In DNA, the CDR3 is TGTGCCAGCAGACACCCCTCTGGGGCCAACGTCCTGACTTTC.

CDR3 protein: CASSRGRTDTQYF. The CDR3 region has the DNA TGTGCCAGTAGTCGCGGTCGCACAGATACGCAGTATTTT. The chain joins TRBV19 to TRBJ2-3; no reliable D call. Trimming shortened V by 5 bases and J by 1 base, and 7 bases separated the two germline ends. The CDR3 runs 13 residues. Germline-derived CDR1 and CDR2 are LNHDA and SQIVND (reference sequence).

V usage is TRBV2 and J usage is TRBJ2-2, with 8 bases identical to TRBD1. The CDR3 consists of 15 residues. Germline CDR1 and CDR2: SNHLY and FYNNEI. Losses at the gene ends were 2 bases for V and 3 bases for J; bases not matched to a gene: 2. The CDR3 DNA sequence: TGTGCCAGCAGTGAATTGGACAGGGACACCGGGGAGCTGTTTTTT. Encoded protein: CASSELDRDTGELFF.

The chain employs TRBV2 and TRBJ2-2; 12 positions match TRBD2. The CDR3 is 17 residues long. The ends lost 5 bases at V and 1 base at J; junction bases unmatched: 5. The V gene's germline CDR1 is SNHLY and CDR2 FYNNEI. This CDR3 reads CASSSLAGGQNTGELFF. The DNA for the CDR3 is TGTGCCAGCAGTTCTCTAGCGGGGGGGCAGAACACCGGGGAGCTGTTTTTT.

The chain carries TRBV3-1 (or the pseudogene TRBV3-2) and TRBJ1-5; 7 nucleotides line up with TRBD1. The trim removed 4 bases at V and 4 bases at J, leaving 10 bases unmatched. CDR3 size: 16 residues. Germline CDR1 and CDR2: LGHDT and YNNKEL (reference sequence). DNA of the CDR3: TGTGCCAGCAGCCCCCTATCGGACAGGACTAATCAGCCCCAGCATTTT. Amino acid sequence: CASSPLSDRTNQPQHF.

The genes are TRBV7-9 and TRBJ2-7; TRBD1 aligns across 7 bases. CDR3 length equals 13 residues. Germline-derived CDR1 and CDR2 are SEHNR and FQNEAQ (reference sequence). After removal of 6 bases from V and 2 bases from J, the junction contained 4 bases not matched to a gene. CDR3 coding DNA: TGTGCCAGCAGGAACACAGGGGCCTACGAGCAGTACTTC. Its translation is CASRNTGAYEQYF.

The chain joins TRBV15 to TRBJ1-4; D perhaps matches TRBD1 (6 bases). Trimming took off 5 bases at V and 6 bases at J, with 13 bases between the two ends. Germline V gene lookup returns CDR1 LNHNV and CDR2 YYDKDF (reference sequence). This CDR3 region has 14 residues. The CDR3 nucleotides are TGTGCCACCAGCGACCGGACAGTTTATGAAAAACTGTTTTTT. Amino acids: CATSDRTVYEKLFF.

V is TRBV10-3 and J is TRBJ1-4, with 9 bases identical to TRBD1. Germline CDR1 reads ENHRY; CDR2 reads SYGVKD. Trimming took 1 base from V and 7 from J; bases not matched to a gene: 1. The CDR3 consists of 14 residues. CDR3 sequence: CAISEWDRAEKLFF. In nucleotides, the CDR3 is TGTGCCATCAGTGAGTGGGACAGGGCTGAAAAACTGTTTTTT.

This clone has more than one count but fewer than ten. The rearrangement uses TRBV2 and TRBJ1-5; 7 positions match TRBD1. V dropped 6 bases and J dropped 3; count of bases not matched to a gene: 8. The CDR3 consists of 15 residues. Germline V gene lookup returns CDR1 SNHLY and CDR2 FYNNEI. This CDR3 is CASRDQQGNNQPQHF. The CDR3 DNA sequence: TGTGCCAGCAGGGACCAACAGGGGAACAATCAGCCCCAGCATTTT.